A single sample is the source of the 21 T cell receptor beta chains below, sequenced in a study of T cell repertoires in cytomegalovirus infection. In TCRdb, the reads were re-called with MiXCR into one record per CDR3 protein. Among 350,000 to 450,000 distinct CDR3 sequences listed, 15% to 20% were seen once. Sample: PBMCs. Every receptor here comes from a human donor in good health (CMV status not recorded). Some clones in this sample may be carry-over from other donors' samples.

This clonotype was detected a few times. One end of the junction varies from germline; a read error may be responsible. The chain is built from TRBV4-1 and TRBJ2-7; no clear D gene. The CDR3 length is 14 residues. CDR1 is MGHRA and CDR2 is YSYEKL in the germline V gene. The CDR3 reads CASSQAWGTYEQYF. As DNA, the CDR3 is TGTGCCAGCAGCCAGGCGTGGGGAACCTACGAGCAGTACTTC.

The chain employs TRBV6-1 and TRBJ1-5, with D unclear. CDR3 size: 14 residues. Germline CDR1 is MNHNS and CDR2 is SASEGT. The V and J ends lost 5 bases and 0 bases respectively, with 8 bases between them. The CDR3 here is CASSYDDSNQPQHF. The CDR3 nucleotides are TGTGCCAGCAGTTACGACGATAGCAATCAGCCCCAGCATTTT.

The chain joins TRBV24-1 to TRBJ1-2; D is unclear. The V and J ends lost 4 bases and 4 bases respectively, with 9 bases between them. Germline-derived CDR1 and CDR2 are KGHDR and SFDVKD. The CDR3 sequence is 13 residues long. CDR3 loop: CATSEPNSYGYTF. In DNA form, the CDR3 reads TGTGCCACCAGTGAACCGAATTCCTATGGCTACACCTTC.

The rearrangement uses TRBV20-1 and TRBJ1-5; no reliable D call. Germline V gives CDR1 DFQATT, CDR2 SNEGSKA (reference sequence). The CDR3 is 13 residues long. Trimming removed 3 bases from V and 5 bases from J, with 11 bases in between. CDR3 coding DNA: TGCAGTGCTAGTGGGGATTCCGATCAGCCCCAGCATTTT. Translation: CSASGDSDQPQHF.

This clonotype was detected only a few times. This chain uses TRBV4-2 with TRBJ1-6, with D perhaps matching TRBD1 (5 bases). V lost 0 bases and J lost 7, with 10 bases in between. This CDR3 contains 15 residues. Germline V gene sequence: CDR1 LGHNA, CDR2 YNFKEQ. The CDR3 DNA follows: TGTGCCAGCAGCCAAGATGGGACGGCGAATTCACCCCTCCACTTT. Translation gives CASSQDGTANSPLHF.

This clonotype occurred many times. V and J are TRBV7-8 and TRBJ2-5; D is possibly TRBD1 (6 bases). Trimming shortened V by 2 bases and J by 1 base, and 14 bases separated the two germline ends. This CDR3 is built from 16 residues. The germline V gene has CDR1 SGHVS and CDR2 FQNEAQ. CDR3 nucleotide sequence: TGTGCCAGCAGCTTACGGGACACCTTAGTCCAAGAGACCCAGTACTTC. This encodes CASSLRDTLVQETQYF.

The gene calls are TRBV7-6 and TRBJ2-5; D possibly corresponds to TRBD2 (5 bases). Trimming removed 3 bases at V and 2 bases at J, with 10 bases between. The CDR3 has 14 amino acids. Germline lookup yields CDR1 SGHVS and CDR2 FNYEAQ. CDR3 in amino acids: CASSFGGEQETQYF. The CDR3 DNA follows: TGTGCCAGCAGCTTCGGAGGAGAACAAGAGACCCAGTACTTC.

This clonotype was found a few times. CDR3 sequence (DNA): TGTGCCAGCAGCTACCCGGCGACTAGCGGGAGAGGGGATTTCGAGCAGTTCTTC. This sequence encodes CASSYPATSGRGDFEQFF. V and J are TRBV7-4 and TRBJ2-1; 12 bases are shared with TRBD2. Germline loops: CDR1 SGHVT, CDR2 SQSDAQ. The CDR3 extends over 18 amino acids. The V gene end was trimmed by 4 bases and the J gene end by 10 bases; junction bases not matched to a gene: 17.

The chain uses TRBV25-1 and TRBJ2-6; no reliable D call. Per the germline V gene, CDR1 is MGHDK and CDR2 is SYGVNS. The V end lost 9 bases, the J end lost 0 bases, and 6 bases lay between the germline ends. The CDR3 runs 13 residues. The CDR3 coding sequence is TGTGCCAGTCAGGACTCTGGGGCCAACGTCCTGACTTTC. It yields the protein CASQDSGANVLTF. Looking up the rest from reference TRBV25-1 and TRBJ2-6 gives the full variable domain: EADIYQTPRYLVIGTGKKITLECSQTMGHDKMYWYQQDPGMELHLIHYSYGVNSTEKGDLSSESTVSRIRTEHFPLTLESARPSHTSQYLCASQDSGANVLTFGAGSRLTVL.

This clonotype came up many times. The V gene is TRBV7-2, the J gene TRBJ1-6; D not certain. Trimming removed 3 bases from V and 7 bases from J, with 13 bases in between. Germline V gives CDR1 SGHTA, CDR2 FQGNSA. The CDR3 length is 15 residues. For the CDR3, the DNA is TGTGCCAGCAGCTTCTTGAACCCAGAAAATTCACCCCTCCACTTT. Translation: CASSFLNPENSPLHF.

In this sample, this clonotype turned up many times. The chain uses TRBV10-3 and TRBJ2-7; the D is unclear. The V gene lost 3 bases and the J gene lost 3 bases, with 12 bases spanning the gap. Germline V gene data show CDR1 as ENHRY and CDR2 as SYGVKD. This CDR3 has 14 residues. The CDR3 is CAISDSHSNYEQYF. The CDR3 nucleotides read TGTGCCATCAGTGACTCCCACAGTAACTACGAGCAGTACTTC.

This clonotype came up a few times. The junction does not match germline at one end; this may be a read error. This chain joins TRBV12-3 or TRBV12-4 and TRBJ2-1; unclear D gene. There are 12 residues in the CDR3. CDR3 nucleotides: TGTGCCAGCAGCTTAGGAATGGATGAGCAGTTCTTC. It is translated as CASSLGMDEQFF.

This clonotype has more than one count but fewer than ten. V usage is TRBV6-6 and J usage is TRBJ1-1; tentative D call: TRBD1 (5 bases). V was clipped by 5 bases and J by 4 bases, with 14 bases between them. The CDR3 extends over 14 amino acids. Germline CDR1 is MNHNY and CDR2 is SVGAGI (reference sequence). The CDR3 here is CASSTLPDSTEAFF. The DNA of the CDR3 is TGTGCCAGCAGTACCCTGCCTGACAGCACTGAAGCTTTCTTT.

The V and J genes are TRBV2 and TRBJ2-5; 9 positions agree with TRBD1. CDR3 length: 11 amino acids. Germline trimming cut 11 bases from V and 7 bases from J; bases unmatched to any gene: 5. Germline CDR1 and CDR2: SNHLY and FYNNEI. For the CDR3, the DNA is TGTGCCGGACAGGGGCGAGGGACCCAGTACTTC. Encoded protein: CAGQGRGTQYF.

The chain is built from TRBV19 and TRBJ2-1; 14 bases match TRBD2. Germline CDR1 is LNHDA and CDR2 is SQIVND (reference sequence). Trimming cost V 6 bases and J 0 bases; bases outside gene matches: 4. The CDR3 spans 17 residues. CDR3 sequence reads: CASRGLAGASSYNEQFF. The CDR3 nucleotides read TGTGCCAGTAGGGGACTAGCGGGAGCGAGCTCCTACAATGAGCAGTTCTTC.

The chain has TRBV12-3 or TRBV12-4 and TRBJ1-2; no definite D call. V dropped 8 bases and J dropped 8 bases, with 21 bases sitting between them. The CDR3 consists of 14 residues. As DNA, the CDR3 is TGTGCCAGCTTAAGGGCTCTGGGATCGGACGGCTACACCTTC. Amino acids: CASLRALGSDGYTF.

This clonotype was observed a single time. Since a much larger clone is just one base distant, this may be a read error. The J gene is TRBJ2-3, the V gene TRBV20-1, with a weak D call TRBD1 (5 bases). The CDR3 sequence is 13 residues long. From germline, CDR1 is DFQATT and CDR2 SNEGSKA (reference sequence). The CDR3 region is CSAGDSITDTQFF. The CDR3 nucleotides read TGCAGTGCCGGCGACAGTATAACAGATACGCAGTTTTTT.

As concerns this clonotype: A clone one base away is much larger, so this may be a read error. V is TRBV7-2 and J is TRBJ1-6, with unresolved D. Germline V lookup: CDR1 SGHTA, CDR2 FQGNSA. The CDR3 length is 14 residues. For the CDR3, the DNA is TGTGCCAGCAGCTTAGCGGATCTCCGTGGACCCCTCCAATTT. It is translated as CASSLADLRGPLQF. Full variable domain (missing parts from reference TRBV7-2 and TRBJ1-6): GAGVSQSPSNKVTEKGKDVELRCDPISGHTALYWYRQSLGQGLEFLIYFQGNSAPDKSGLPSDRFSAERTGGSVSTLTIQRTQQEDSAVYLCASSLADLRGPLQFGNGTRLTVT.

A few counts support this clonotype. This chain connects TRBV20-1 to TRBJ1-6, with D possibly being TRBD1 (6 bases). Germline V CDR1 and CDR2: DFQATT, SNEGSKA (reference sequence). This CDR3 is built from 14 residues. V was pared by 0 bases and J by 9 bases, with 12 bases between. The CDR3 coding sequence is TGCAGTGCTAGAGATCTCAGGGGAGGTTCACCCCTCCACTTT. Translation gives CSARDLRGGSPLHF.

This clonotype was counted a few times. This chain connects TRBV2 to TRBJ2-5, with TRBD2 as a possible D gene (5 bases). The V gene lost 8 bases and the J gene lost 2 bases, with 12 bases spanning the gap. The CDR3 is 13 residues long. The germline V gene encodes CDR1 SNHLY and CDR2 FYNNEI. CDR3 bases: TGTGCCAGCGAGGACTTGCCACAAGAGACCCAGTACTTC. It translates to CASEDLPQETQYF.

The rearrangement joins TRBV6-1 to TRBJ2-1; D is perhaps TRBD2 (7 bases). This CDR3 region has 16 residues. Trimming shortened V by 7 bases and J by 8 bases, and 24 bases separated the two germline ends. Germline V gives CDR1 MNHNS, CDR2 SASEGT. The CDR3 region is CASTRGGGRYWDEQFF. In nucleotides, the CDR3 is TGTGCCAGCACCCGAGGGGGGGGGCGTTATTGGGATGAGCAGTTCTTC.